This T cell receptor (beta chain) was retrieved from a study of control samples from healthy donors and cancer patients. The CDR3 has 15 amino acids. Germline V gene sequence: CDR1 KGHSH, CDR2 LQKENI. V was clipped by 6 bases and J by 4 bases; unmatched bases: 4. The data were produced by immunoSEQ multiplex PCR, yet TCRdb's version contains in-frame clones alone and is incomplete. The sample includes 100,000 to 150,000 clones, 87% of them seen just once. Sample: blood. The sequence was collected from a man aged 18-30 years in good health. The V gene is TRBV18, the J gene TRBJ1-5; 12 nucleotides line up with TRBD1. CDR3 sequence reads: CASSPGQGANQPQHF. In DNA, the CDR3 is TGTGCCAGCTCCCCGGGACAGGGGGCGAATCAGCCCCAGCATTTT.